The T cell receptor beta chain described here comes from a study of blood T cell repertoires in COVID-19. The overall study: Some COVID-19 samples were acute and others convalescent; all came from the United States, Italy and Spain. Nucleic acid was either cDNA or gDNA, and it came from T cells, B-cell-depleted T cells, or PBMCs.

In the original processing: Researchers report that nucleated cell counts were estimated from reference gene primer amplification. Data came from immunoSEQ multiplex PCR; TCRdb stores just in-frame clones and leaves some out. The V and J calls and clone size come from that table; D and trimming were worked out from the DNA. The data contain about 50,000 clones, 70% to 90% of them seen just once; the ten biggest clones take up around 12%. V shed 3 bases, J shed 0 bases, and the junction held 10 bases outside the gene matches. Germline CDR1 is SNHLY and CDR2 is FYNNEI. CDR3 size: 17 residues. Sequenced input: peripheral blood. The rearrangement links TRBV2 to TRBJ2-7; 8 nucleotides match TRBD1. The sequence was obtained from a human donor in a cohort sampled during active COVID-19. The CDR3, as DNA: TGTGCCAGCAGTGACCAATGGACAGGGCCGAGCTCCTACGAGCAGTACTTC. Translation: CASSDQWTGPSSYEQYF.